The 26 T cell receptor beta chains given below trace back to one sample, sequenced in a study of blood T cell repertoires in COVID-19. Profiled with immunoSEQ multiplex PCR; TCRdb holds only in-frame clones, not every one. The sample includes 45,000 to 55,000 clones, around 87% seen only once; the top ten take over 7.5%. Sequenced sample: peripheral blood. The origin of the receptors is a middle-aged man with active COVID-19.

The chain links TRBV2 to TRBJ1-5, with a tentative D call TRBD1 (5 bases). The CDR3 is 15 residues long. The V end was cut by 4 bases, the J end by 2 bases, with 12 bases between. Germline V lookup: CDR1 SNHLY, CDR2 FYNNEI. As DNA, the CDR3 is TGTGCCAGCAGTGTCGGGCAGGGTGGCAATCAGCCCCAGCATTTT. Translated, it gives CASSVGQGGNQPQHF.

V is TRBV15 and J is TRBJ2-7; 8 nucleotides align to TRBD1. This CDR3 contains 15 residues. V shed 3 bases and J 5 bases; nucleotides not matched to a gene: 9. Germline V gene sequence: CDR1 LNHNV, CDR2 YYDKDF (reference sequence). The CDR3 DNA reads TGTGCCACCAGCAGCCACAGGACAGGGACCGACGAGCAGTACTTC. Translating gives CATSSHRTGTDEQYF.

This chain connects TRBV9 to TRBJ1-6; D not resolved. Germline CDR1 is SGDLS and CDR2 is YYNGEE. Deletions cut 0 bases from V and 5 bases from J, with 9 bases between. CDR3 length equals 15 residues. This CDR3 is CASSVGRLDNSPLHF. CDR3 DNA: TGTGCCAGCAGCGTAGGGCGACTCGATAATTCACCCCTCCACTTT.

The gene calls are TRBV10-3 and TRBJ2-7; TRBD1 agrees at 8 bases. J was trimmed by 5 bases and V by 9 bases; bases with no gene match: 6. Germline loops: CDR1 ENHRY, CDR2 SYGVKD. CDR3 length: 12 residues. CDR3 sequence: CAIRDRNHEQYF. CDR3 sequence (DNA): TGTGCCATACGGGACAGGAATCACGAGCAGTACTTC.

The genes are TRBV9 and TRBJ2-7; D may be TRBD2 (6 bases). From germline, CDR1 is SGDLS and CDR2 YYNGEE. The CDR3 runs 15 residues. With 4 bases removed from V and 1 base from J, the gap between germline ends came to 15 bases. CDR3 bases: TGTGCCAGCAGCCCCACCGGGACTTTTTCCTACGAGCAGTACTTC. Protein product: CASSPTGTFSYEQYF.

The chain has TRBV5-4 and TRBJ1-1, with D possibly matching TRBD1 (6 bases). The V gene's germline CDR1 is SGHNT and CDR2 YYREEE (reference sequence). This CDR3 is 15 amino acids long. The V end was cut by 4 bases, the J end by 2 bases, with 15 bases between. The CDR3: CASSRWGGANTEAFF. In DNA form, the CDR3 reads TGTGCCAGCAGCCGTTGGGGGGGCGCAAACACTGAAGCTTTCTTT.

The rearrangement joins TRBV28 to TRBJ1-6; possible D gene TRBD1, 6 bases. Germline-derived CDR1 and CDR2 are MDHEN and SYDVKM. V was clipped by 6 bases and J by 13 bases, with 16 bases between them. This CDR3 contains 13 residues. In DNA form, the CDR3 reads TGTGCCAGCAGAGATCGACAGGAATGGCCCCTCCACTTT. Translating gives CASRDRQEWPLHF. Variable domain in full (rest from reference TRBV28 and TRBJ1-6): DVKVTQSSRYLVKRTGEKVFLECVQDMDHENMFWYRQDPGLGLRLIYFSYDVKMKEKGDIPEGYSVSREKKERFSLILESASTNQTSMYLCASRDRQEWPLHFGNGTRLTVT.

The J gene is TRBJ1-1, the V gene TRBV19, with 7 bases aligning to TRBD1. CDR1 and CDR2 (germline): LNHDA, SQIVND (reference sequence). The junction had 12 bases not matched to a gene; V was cut back by 6 bases and J by 5 bases. The CDR3 is made up of 15 amino acids. The CDR3 DNA reads as TGTGCCAGTAGCACTCCGACAGGGCAGTGGACTGAAGCTTTCTTT. Protein product: CASSTPTGQWTEAFF.

This clone was picked up one time. This chain connects TRBV4-3 to TRBJ1-2; 7 bases are a match to TRBD1. The junction had 11 bases not matched to a gene; V was cut back by 2 bases and J by 2 bases. This CDR3 comprises 17 residues. CDR1 and CDR2 from the germline V gene are LGHNA and YSLEER. CDR3 in amino acids: CASSQTLPDRSNYGYTF. The CDR3 DNA reads TGCGCCAGCAGCCAAACGCTTCCGGACAGGTCGAACTATGGCTACACCTTC.

The chain has TRBV3-1 (or the pseudogene TRBV3-2) and TRBJ2-7; D possibly corresponds to TRBD1 (7 bases). This CDR3 comprises 14 residues. CDR1 is LGHDT and CDR2 is YNNKEL in the germline V gene (reference sequence). Trimming cost V 3 bases and J 5 bases, with 14 bases left between them. CDR3 coding DNA: TGTGCCAGCAGCCAGGTAGGAGGGACAGACGAGCAGTACTTC. Translation: CASSQVGGTDEQYF.

This rearrangement joins TRBV27 to TRBJ1-5; no clear D gene. There are 13 residues in the CDR3. Germline V gene sequence: CDR1 MNHEY, CDR2 SMNVEV (reference sequence). Trimming stripped 5 bases from V and 5 bases from J, with 10 bases between. CDR3 coding DNA: TGTGCCAGCAGTGATCAGATTTATCAGCCCCAGCATTTT. Its protein product is CASSDQIYQPQHF.

This clone has just one count. The J gene is TRBJ1-2, the V gene TRBV28; 8 bases fit TRBD1. CDR3 size: 14 residues. J was trimmed by 7 bases and V by 3 bases; bases with no gene match: 7. CDR1 is MDHEN and CDR2 is SYDVKM in the germline V gene. CDR3 loop: CASSFLAGGVGYTF. For the CDR3, the DNA is TGTGCCAGCAGTTTTCTTGCAGGGGGCGTTGGCTACACCTTC.

The gene calls are TRBV6-5 and TRBJ2-2, with 13 bases matching TRBD2. The germline CDR1 and CDR2 sequences are MNHEY and SVGAGI. The CDR3 totals 15 residues. The ends lost 4 bases at V and 5 bases at J; junction bases unmatched: 1. CDR3 DNA: TGTGCCAGCAGTTCGGGACTAGCGGGGACCGGGGAGCTGTTTTTT. Protein product: CASSSGLAGTGELFF.

The J gene is TRBJ2-1, the V gene TRBV19; D ambiguous. CDR3 length equals 11 residues. V gave up 5 bases and J gave up 7 bases, with 6 bases separating them. Germline assignment: CDR1 LNHDA and CDR2 SQIVND (reference sequence). CDR3 sequence: CASSALNEQFF. The CDR3 coding sequence is TGTGCCAGTAGTGCCCTAAATGAGCAGTTCTTC.

The rearrangement joins TRBV7-2 to TRBJ2-1, with 11 bases identical to TRBD2. Germline loops: CDR1 SGHTA, CDR2 FQGNSA. V trimming: 5 bases; J trimming: 5 bases; junction bases outside the gene matches: 14. CDR3 length: 18 residues. Here the CDR3 reads CASSPSSLAGGPNNEQFF. The CDR3 nucleotides read TGTGCCAGCAGCCCTTCCTCGCTAGCGGGGGGCCCAAACAATGAGCAGTTCTTC.

This rearrangement joins TRBV15 to TRBJ2-2; D not resolved. This CDR3 region has 16 residues. Trimming pared 0 bases from V and 6 bases from J, leaving 14 bases between. Per the germline V gene, CDR1 is LNHNV and CDR2 is YYDKDF (reference sequence). CDR3: CATSRDRLMYPGELFF. Here the CDR3 DNA reads TGTGCCACCAGCAGAGACAGGCTGATGTACCCCGGGGAGCTGTTTTTT.

The V call is TRBV6-5, the J call TRBJ2-1; 10 bases match TRBD2. Germline CDR1 reads MNHEY; CDR2 reads SVGAGI. CDR3 length equals 15 residues. The ends lost 4 bases at V and 8 bases at J; junction bases unmatched: 8. Here the CDR3 DNA reads TGTGCCAGCAGTTCAGCTCTAGCGGGAGTAGATGAGCAGTTCTTC. Translating it yields CASSSALAGVDEQFF.

CDR3 sequence (DNA): TGTGCCAGCAGCTTAGGTCGAGATACGCAGTATTTT. It specifies CASSLGRDTQYF. This rearrangement joins TRBV11-2 to TRBJ2-3; D ambiguous. V was shortened by 1 base and J by 5 bases, with 4 bases between the two germline ends. The germline V gene has CDR1 SGHAT and CDR2 FQNNGV. The CDR3 runs to 12 residues.

The chain carries TRBV9 and TRBJ2-3, with TRBD2 matching over 9 bases. Looked up from germline, CDR1 is SGDLS and CDR2 is YYNGEE. Germline trimming cut 2 bases from V and 6 bases from J; bases unmatched to any gene: 7. This CDR3 spans 15 amino acids. The CDR3 region is CASSVAGGPWDTQYF. CDR3 sequence (DNA): TGTGCCAGCAGCGTGGCGGGAGGGCCCTGGGATACGCAGTATTTT. Complete variable domain (other parts from reference TRBV9 and TRBJ2-3): DSGVTQTPKHLITATGQRVTLRCSPRSGDLSVYWYQQSLDQGLQFLIQYYNGEERAKGNILERFSAQQFPDLHSELNLSSLELGDSALYFCASSVAGGPWDTQYFGPGTRLTVL.

This rearrangement joins TRBV7-2 to TRBJ2-5; 7 bases match TRBD2. V was pared by 3 bases and J by 7 bases, with 5 bases of the junction left unmatched. Germline V gene data show CDR1 as SGHTA and CDR2 as FQGNSA. The CDR3 is 13 residues long. The CDR3 DNA reads TGTGCCAGCAGCTTTGTGAGGGAGGGGACCCAGTACTTC. Translating gives CASSFVREGTQYF.

This sequence joins TRBV25-1 and TRBJ1-6; 7 nucleotides match TRBD1. Per the germline V gene, CDR1 is MGHDK and CDR2 is SYGVNS. This CDR3 has 16 residues. Trimming removed 3 bases from V and 5 bases from J; junction bases left unmatched: 7. The CDR3 sequence is CASSEGTVLHNSPLHF. The CDR3 DNA is TGTGCCAGCAGTGAGGGGACAGTGCTGCATAATTCACCCCTCCACTTT. Variable domain in full (rest from reference TRBV25-1 and TRBJ1-6): EADIYQTPRYLVIGTGKKITLECSQTMGHDKMYWYQQDPGMELHLIHYSYGVNSTEKGDLSSESTVSRIRTEHFPLTLESARPSHTSQYLCASSEGTVLHNSPLHFGNGTRLTVT.

The rearrangement links TRBV9 to TRBJ2-7; D gene unclear. This CDR3 contains 13 residues. The germline V gene has CDR1 SGDLS and CDR2 YYNGEE. Between the trimmed V and J ends, which lost 2 bases and 7 bases, there was a span of 13 bases. The CDR3 sequence is CASSVDPTGEQYF. The CDR3 coding sequence is TGTGCCAGCAGCGTCGACCCCACGGGTGAGCAGTACTTC.

V gene TRBV30 combines with J gene TRBJ2-3, with TRBD2 as a possible D gene (7 bases). V lost 3 bases, J lost 0 bases, and 10 bases lay in between. Germline V CDR1 and CDR2: GTSNPN, SVGIG (reference sequence). CDR3 length: 14 amino acids. This CDR3 reads CAWSGGLSTDTQYF. The CDR3 nucleotides read TGTGCCTGGAGCGGGGGGCTCAGCACAGATACGCAGTATTTT.

This chain joins TRBV7-8 and TRBJ2-5, with D maybe TRBD2 (6 bases). The V end lost 2 bases, the J end lost 4 bases, and 14 bases lay between the germline ends. This CDR3 region has 15 residues. CDR1 and CDR2 (germline): SGHVS, FQNEAQ. In DNA, the CDR3 is TGTGCCAGCAGCTTACCCCCAGCGGGTTCAGAGACCCAGTACTTC. It encodes CASSLPPAGSETQYF.

Written as DNA, the CDR3 is TGTGCCAGCAGCTCCTGGGACAGGGGACATGACGAGCAGTACTTC. Translated, it gives CASSSWDRGHDEQYF. The gene calls are TRBV7-8 and TRBJ2-7, with 10 positions matching TRBD1. The CDR3 covers 15 residues. Trimming removed 4 bases from V and 5 bases from J; junction bases left unmatched: 8. Per the germline V gene, CDR1 is SGHVS and CDR2 is FQNEAQ.

The chain recombines TRBV3-1 (or the pseudogene TRBV3-2) with TRBJ1-6; 8 positions agree with TRBD1. After removal of 4 bases from V and 5 bases from J, the junction contained 7 bases not matched to a gene. This CDR3 has 16 residues. Germline CDR1 is LGHDT and CDR2 is YNNKEL (reference sequence). CDR3 nucleotides: TGTGCCAGCAGCCGATCCCGGGACAGGCATAATTCACCCCTCCACTTT. Translation: CASSRSRDRHNSPLHF.